The 21 T cell receptor beta chains below come from one sample, sequenced in a study of cytomegalovirus exposure and HLA in healthy donors. Some clones are missing from TCRdb's copy, which holds only in-frame ones; the method was immunoSEQ multiplex PCR. The sample lists around 100,000 clones; around 85% were seen once. The sequenced sample was PBMCs. Source of these receptors: a man aged 18 to 30 in good health and CMV-seropositive.

This chain links TRBV2 with TRBJ2-2; possibly TRBD2 for D (6 bases). The CDR3 is made up of 15 amino acids. Trimming removed 3 bases from V and 4 bases from J, with 12 bases in between. Germline V lookup: CDR1 SNHLY, CDR2 FYNNEI. CDR3 nucleotides: TGTGCCAGCAGTGACTCGGGAGTTTCCACCGGGGAGCTGTTTTTT. Residues: CASSDSGVSTGELFF.

This rearrangement joins TRBV11-2 to TRBJ2-3; the D gene is possibly TRBD1 (6 bases). The germline CDR1 and CDR2 sequences are SGHAT and FQNNGV. The CDR3 contains 15 residues. The ends were cut back, 2 bases at V and 3 bases at J, with 12 bases in the middle. The CDR3 bases are TGTGCCAGCAGCTTATACAGGGTTGGGACAGATACGCAGTATTTT. It codes for CASSLYRVGTDTQYF. Full variable domain (rest looked up from reference TRBV11-2 and TRBJ2-3): EAGVAQSPRYKIIEKRQSVAFWCNPISGHATLYWYQQILGQGPKLLIQFQNNGVVDDSQLPKDRFSAERLKGVDSTLKIQPAKLEDSAVYLCASSLYRVGTDTQYFGPGTRLTVL.

This clone was recorded only once. This chain connects TRBV27 to TRBJ2-1; D is perhaps TRBD1 (6 bases). CDR1 is MNHEY, CDR2 SMNVEV, per germline (reference sequence). The CDR3 sequence is 13 residues long. V lost 6 bases and J 5 bases, leaving 11 bases between the germline ends. CDR3: CASSWGLNNEQFF. CDR3 sequence (DNA): TGTGCCAGCAGCTGGGGGCTAAACAATGAGCAGTTCTTC.

With regard to this clone: Other DNA sequences in this sample translate to the same CDR3. The gene calls are TRBV5-1 and TRBJ2-3, with a tentative D call TRBD2 (7 bases). V dropped 3 bases and J dropped 3 bases, with 17 bases sitting between them. This CDR3 contains 16 residues. In germline, CDR1 is SGHRS, CDR2 YFSETQ. CDR3 residues: CASSSVGGGGTDTQYF. CDR3 coding DNA: TGCGCCAGCAGCTCCGTTGGCGGGGGCGGGACAGATACGCAGTATTTT.

This clone was recorded a few times. The chain carries TRBV7-8 and TRBJ2-2; D gene unclear. The V end was cut by 4 bases, the J end by 3 bases, with 9 bases between. Germline lookup yields CDR1 SGHVS and CDR2 FQNEAQ. CDR3 length: 14 residues. CDR3 amino acids: CASSSSVYTGELFF. The CDR3 DNA follows: TGTGCCAGCAGCTCCTCCGTTTACACCGGGGAGCTGTTTTTT.

The count of this clone is one. The chain couples TRBV28 to TRBJ1-4, with 10 bases matching TRBD1. Germline CDR1 is MDHEN and CDR2 is SYDVKM. With 3 bases clipped from V and 8 bases from J, the junction kept 3 bases outside the gene matches. There are 14 residues in the CDR3. The CDR3 reads CASSLTGGWEKLFF. As DNA, the CDR3 is TGTGCCAGCAGTTTGACAGGGGGCTGGGAAAAACTGTTTTTT.

The chain combines TRBV27 with TRBJ1-5; D remains unclear. Trimming shortened V by 0 bases and J by 2 bases, and 5 bases separated the two germline ends. In germline, CDR1 is MNHEY, CDR2 SMNVEV (reference sequence). The CDR3 length is 14 residues. The chain's CDR3 is CASSLSTRNQPQHF. In DNA, the CDR3 is TGTGCCAGCAGTTTATCCACTCGCAATCAGCCCCAGCATTTT.

The chain employs TRBV30 and TRBJ1-2; D is uncertain. Between the trimmed V and J ends, which lost 7 bases and 5 bases, there was a span of 14 bases. Germline values: CDR1 GTSNPN, CDR2 SVGIG (reference sequence). This CDR3 spans 12 amino acids. In DNA form, the CDR3 reads TGTGCCTCCTCCGCCTGGCCTTATGGCTACACCTTC. It codes for CASSAWPYGYTF.

The CDR3 spells CASSLRVGEQFF. CDR3 nucleotide sequence: TGTGCCAGCAGTCTCAGGGTCGGTGAGCAGTTCTTC. The gene calls are TRBV5-4 and TRBJ2-1; TRBD1 might be the D (5 bases). Trimming took 5 bases from V and 9 from J, leaving 12 bases between them. Germline CDR1 SGHNT, CDR2 YYREEE (reference sequence). The CDR3 is 12 residues long.

The rearrangement uses TRBV11-2 and TRBJ2-3; tentative D call: TRBD1 (5 bases). V was cut by 3 bases and J by 0 bases, with 10 bases left in between. CDR1 is SGHAT and CDR2 is FQNNGV in the germline V gene. The CDR3 runs 15 residues. The CDR3, as DNA: TGTGCCAGCAGCTTTCGAGACAGTAGCACAGATACGCAGTATTTT. Amino acids: CASSFRDSSTDTQYF. Using reference TRBV11-2 and TRBJ2-3 for the parts outside the CDR3, the full variable domain is EAGVAQSPRYKIIEKRQSVAFWCNPISGHATLYWYQQILGQGPKLLIQFQNNGVVDDSQLPKDRFSAERLKGVDSTLKIQPAKLEDSAVYLCASSFRDSSTDTQYFGPGTRLTVL.

The chain joins TRBV19 to TRBJ2-7, with D possibly being TRBD1 (5 bases). The germline CDR1 and CDR2 sequences are LNHDA and SQIVND (reference sequence). V dropped 6 bases and J dropped 3 bases, with 12 bases sitting between them. This CDR3 spans 13 amino acids. Here the CDR3 reads CASSKGFNYEQYF. The CDR3 coding sequence is TGTGCCAGTAGCAAGGGGTTTAACTACGAGCAGTACTTC. Using reference TRBV19 and TRBJ2-7 for the parts outside the CDR3, the full variable domain is DGGITQSPKYLFRKEGQNVTLSCEQNLNHDAMYWYRQDPGQGLRLIYYSQIVNDFQKGDIAEGYSVSREKKESFPLTVTSAQKNPTAFYLCASSKGFNYEQYFGPGTRLTVT.

This clone was found a few times. The rearrangement uses TRBV19 and TRBJ2-2, with TRBD1 matching over 9 bases. The ends lost 3 bases at V and 4 bases at J; junction bases unmatched: 6. CDR1 LNHDA and CDR2 SQIVND come from the germline V gene (reference sequence). The CDR3 loop spans 16 amino acids. CDR3: CASSIMRTGATGELFF. The CDR3 DNA sequence: TGTGCCAGTAGTATTATGCGGACAGGGGCCACCGGGGAGCTGTTTTTT.

The rearrangement joins TRBV5-1 to TRBJ2-5, with 8 bases fitting TRBD1. The CDR3 covers 14 residues. CDR1 SGHRS and CDR2 YFSETQ come from the germline V gene. V was pared by 0 bases and J by 5 bases, with 3 bases of the junction left unmatched. The CDR3 sequence is CASSLERQGETQYF. CDR3 in DNA: TGCGCCAGCAGCTTGGAGAGACAGGGGGAGACCCAGTACTTC.

The chain couples TRBV19 to TRBJ1-1; 9 bases fit TRBD1. The germline gives CDR1 LNHDA, CDR2 SQIVND (reference sequence). This CDR3 contains 15 residues. Trimming at V came to 4 bases and at J to 6 bases, leaving 9 bases not matched to a gene. The CDR3 loop reads CASSTPRGQGPEAFF. The CDR3 DNA sequence: TGTGCCAGTAGTACCCCCCGGGGACAGGGCCCTGAAGCTTTCTTT.

This clone was recorded once. The chain couples TRBV5-1 to TRBJ2-1; TRBD2 agrees at 9 bases. Germline V gene sequence: CDR1 SGHRS, CDR2 YFSETQ. The trim removed 0 bases at V and 8 bases at J, leaving 12 bases unmatched. CDR3 length: 17 amino acids. The CDR3 loop is CASSLGASGAPSDEQFF. The CDR3 DNA sequence: TGCGCCAGCAGCTTGGGGGCTAGCGGGGCGCCTTCGGATGAGCAGTTCTTC.

The chain links TRBV27 to TRBJ2-5, with TRBD1 as a possible D gene (5 bases). The CDR3 sequence is 17 residues long. Germline values: CDR1 MNHEY, CDR2 SMNVEV (reference sequence). V was trimmed by 2 bases and J by 4 bases, leaving 20 bases between them. CDR3 protein: CASSLRGQGSYGETQYF. CDR3 in DNA: TGTGCCAGCAGTTTAAGGGGCCAGGGTAGTTACGGAGAGACCCAGTACTTC.

The chain joins TRBV2 to TRBJ2-3, with 8 nucleotides matching TRBD1. This CDR3 has 16 residues. CDR1 is SNHLY and CDR2 is FYNNEI in the germline V gene. V gave up 2 bases and J gave up 2 bases; unmatched junction bases: 6. In nucleotides, the CDR3 is TGTGCCAGCAGTGAATTTGGGCAGGGGGCCACAGATACGCAGTATTTT. It yields the protein CASSEFGQGATDTQYF.

The chain employs TRBV29-1 and TRBJ2-3; 8 bases fit TRBD2. The CDR3 consists of 15 residues. Germline CDR1 and CDR2: SQVTM and ANQGSEA. The trim removed 0 bases at V and 6 bases at J, leaving 8 bases unmatched. The CDR3 coding sequence is TGCAGCGTTGAAGATCTGGGGACTAGAATCGATACGCAGTATTTT. Protein: CSVEDLGTRIDTQYF.

The chain links TRBV10-2 to TRBJ1-5; a possible D gene is TRBD1 (5 bases). Germline-derived CDR1 and CDR2 are WSHSY and SAAADI. V dropped 4 bases and J dropped 4 bases, with 14 bases sitting between them. This CDR3 comprises 15 residues. Here the CDR3 reads CASSATGLGNQPQHF. The DNA for the CDR3 is TGCGCCAGCAGTGCAACAGGATTGGGAAATCAGCCCCAGCATTTT.

V is TRBV18 and J is TRBJ1-2, with D perhaps TRBD1 (5 bases). The CDR3 totals 15 residues. V lost 1 base and J 5 bases, leaving 14 bases between the germline ends. Looked up from germline, CDR1 is KGHSH and CDR2 is LQKENI. CDR3: CASSPQAGYEYGYTF. The CDR3 DNA is TGTGCCAGCTCACCACAGGCAGGGTATGAGTATGGCTACACCTTC.

The J gene is TRBJ2-7, the V gene TRBV7-3, with 9 bases aligning to TRBD1. Germline V gene data show CDR1 as SGHTA and CDR2 as FQGTGA. Trimming at V came to 5 bases and at J to 6 bases, leaving 5 bases not matched to a gene. CDR3 length: 13 amino acids. For the CDR3, the DNA is TGTGCCAGCAGCCTGGAGACAGGGGGCGAGCAGTACTTC. It yields the protein CASSLETGGEQYF.